One sample yielded the 21 T cell receptor beta chains listed below, sequenced in a study of blood T cell repertoires in COVID-19. Data came from immunoSEQ multiplex PCR; TCRdb stores just in-frame clones and leaves some out. Of approximately 670,000 clones in the sample, 75% to 90% were seen once. Sequencing was performed on peripheral blood. Every receptor here comes from a woman aged 18 to 35 with acute or convalescent COVID-19.

V is TRBV4-1 and J is TRBJ2-3; D possibly corresponds to TRBD1 (5 bases). V was cut by 8 bases and J by 2 bases, with 17 bases left in between. CDR3 length: 15 amino acids. From germline, CDR1 is MGHRA and CDR2 YSYEKL. CDR3 protein: CASAAVGASTDTQYF. The CDR3 DNA follows: TGCGCCAGCGCCGCAGTAGGGGCCTCCACAGATACGCAGTATTTT.

This clone was recorded only once. The CDR3 region has the DNA TGCAGCGGTCGGGACAGCAAGAACTATGGCTACACCTTC. It is translated as CSGRDSKNYGYTF. The chain links TRBV29-1 to TRBJ1-2; TRBD1 matches at 7 bases. The CDR3 sequence is 13 residues long. Germline V CDR1 and CDR2: SQVTM, ANQGSEA. The V and J ends lost 7 bases and 2 bases, in that order; junction bases with no gene match: 7.

J is TRBJ1-2 and V is TRBV7-8; 9 bases are shared with TRBD1. The junction had 29 bases not matched to a gene; V was cut back by 5 bases and J by 4 bases. The CDR3 spans 22 residues. Per germline, CDR1 SGHVS and CDR2 FQNEAQ. CDR3 sequence reads: CASSRTKNPGGASGQGPYGYTF. DNA for the CDR3: TGTGCCAGCAGCCGCACCAAGAATCCTGGGGGGGCCTCGGGACAGGGCCCCTATGGCTACACCTTC.

The chain carries TRBV5-5 and TRBJ1-5, with 9 bases lining up with TRBD1. The trim removed 3 bases at V and 9 bases at J, leaving 7 bases unmatched. Germline values: CDR1 SGHKS, CDR2 YYEKEE (reference sequence). This CDR3 is built from 14 residues. The CDR3 DNA reads TGTGCCAGCAGCTCCCGGGACAGGGATTGGCCCCAGCATTTT. It encodes CASSSRDRDWPQHF.

The chain employs TRBV6-5 and TRBJ1-1; unclear D gene. Trimming shortened V by 6 bases and J by 2 bases, and 10 bases separated the two germline ends. CDR3 size: 13 residues. The germline V gene encodes CDR1 MNHEY and CDR2 SVGAGI. CDR3 in DNA: TGTGCCAGCAGGGCCGCGGGTAACACTGAAGCTTTCTTT. It encodes CASRAAGNTEAFF.

This sequence joins TRBV9 and TRBJ2-1; the match to TRBD1 covers 10 bases. J lost 6 bases, V lost 4 bases, and 10 bases had no gene match. CDR1 is SGDLS, CDR2 YYNGEE, per germline. The CDR3 length is 16 residues. CDR3 sequence reads: CASSRRGDRGLNEQFF. In DNA form, the CDR3 reads TGTGCCAGCAGCCGGCGGGGGGACAGGGGACTCAATGAGCAGTTCTTC.

The rearrangement links TRBV24-1 to TRBJ1-4; no reliable D call. V lost 4 bases and J lost 5, with 10 bases in between. The length of the CDR3 is 14 residues. The germline V gene has CDR1 KGHDR and CDR2 SFDVKD. CDR3 bases: TGTGCCACCAGTGACCCATGGGAGAATGAAAAACTGTTTTTT. It translates to CATSDPWENEKLFF.

This clone was counted only a few times. V is TRBV6-1 and J is TRBJ1-2, with a tentative D call TRBD1 (5 bases). In germline, CDR1 is MNHNS, CDR2 SASEGT. CDR3 length equals 14 residues. V was cut by 1 base and J by 4 bases, with 10 bases left in between. DNA for the CDR3: TGTGCCAGCAGTGAAGTGACAGATACCTATGGCTACACCTTC. Translation gives CASSEVTDTYGYTF.

The J gene is TRBJ1-2, the V gene TRBV7-2; 9 bases are shared with TRBD1. The trim removed 5 bases at V and 9 bases at J, leaving 10 bases unmatched. The germline gives CDR1 SGHTA, CDR2 FQGNSA. The CDR3 length is 14 residues. CDR3 DNA sequence: TGTGCCAGCAGCCCAACCACAGGGGGCAGGAGCTACACCTTC. This codes for CASSPTTGGRSYTF.

The CDR3 DNA reads TGTGCCAGTAGTATCGGGGACATCAGTGGCTACACCTTC. It translates to CASSIGDISGYTF. V usage is TRBV19 and J usage is TRBJ1-2, with D perhaps TRBD1 (6 bases). The CDR3 runs to 13 residues. CDR1 LNHDA and CDR2 SQIVND come from the germline V gene (reference sequence). V was pared by 3 bases and J by 7 bases, with 12 bases between.

The chain combines TRBV2 with TRBJ1-3; perhaps TRBD1 as D (5 bases). The germline V gene has CDR1 SNHLY and CDR2 FYNNEI. This CDR3 region has 14 residues. Trimming removed 7 bases from V and 2 bases from J, with 12 bases in between. The CDR3 sequence is CASMWGLTGNTIYF. The CDR3 nucleotides read TGTGCCAGCATGTGGGGACTAACTGGAAACACCATATATTTT.

This chain links TRBV5-1 with TRBJ2-7; TRBD2 might be the D (5 bases). The CDR3 contains 14 residues. Germline values: CDR1 SGHRS, CDR2 YFSETQ. Trimming pared 0 bases from V and 2 bases from J, leaving 9 bases between. Here the CDR3 reads CASSLGGSPYEQYF. CDR3 nucleotides: TGCGCCAGCAGCTTGGGCGGGTCCCCCTACGAGCAGTACTTC.

The CDR3 spells CASTRGVNTEAFF. DNA of the CDR3: TGCGCCAGCACGCGGGGAGTGAACACTGAAGCTTTCTTT. The chain combines TRBV4-1 with TRBJ1-1; no firm D call. Trimming took 7 bases from V and 0 from J, leaving 9 bases between them. CDR1 is MGHRA and CDR2 is YSYEKL in the germline V gene. This CDR3 has 13 residues.

The chain carries TRBV7-9 and TRBJ1-3, with 7 bases that match TRBD1. Germline assignment: CDR1 SEHNR and CDR2 FQNEAQ (reference sequence). V shed 3 bases, J shed 3 bases, and the junction held 8 bases outside the gene matches. This CDR3 contains 16 residues. CDR3 coding DNA: TGTGCCAGCAGCTTCGGATTGACAGGGAATGGAAACACCATATATTTT. This translates into CASSFGLTGNGNTIYF.

This clone was seen once. V usage is TRBV9 and J usage is TRBJ1-6; weak D call: TRBD1 (6 bases). The length of the CDR3 is 15 residues. The V gene's germline CDR1 is SGDLS and CDR2 YYNGEE. The V and J ends lost 4 bases and 5 bases respectively, with 13 bases between them. CDR3 coding DNA: TGTGCCAGCAGCACCTCCGACAGGCATAATTCACCCCTCCACTTT. The encoded protein is CASSTSDRHNSPLHF. The full variable domain, its missing parts supplied by reference TRBV9 and TRBJ1-6, is DSGVTQTPKHLITATGQRVTLRCSPRSGDLSVYWYQQSLDQGLQFLIQYYNGEERAKGNILERFSAQQFPDLHSELNLSSLELGDSALYFCASSTSDRHNSPLHFGNGTRLTVT.

This clone was seen only a few times. The chain employs TRBV7-9 and TRBJ1-2; TRBD1 matches at 8 bases. Germline V lookup: CDR1 SEHNR, CDR2 FQNEAQ (reference sequence). This CDR3 has 14 amino acids. The V gene end was trimmed by 6 bases and the J gene end by 4 bases; junction bases not matched to a gene: 7. CDR3 amino acids: CASRSAGGSYGYTF. The CDR3 nucleotides read TGTGCCAGCAGGTCAGCAGGGGGCAGCTATGGCTACACCTTC.

This clone showed up just once. The chain combines TRBV6-6 with TRBJ2-3; possibly TRBD2 for D (5 bases). CDR3 length: 16 residues. Trimming removed 5 bases at V and 2 bases at J, with 17 bases between. Germline CDR1 reads MNHNY; CDR2 reads SVGAGI (reference sequence). The CDR3 protein is CASSGGLFAHTDTQYF. In nucleotides, the CDR3 is TGTGCCAGCAGTGGAGGACTCTTCGCCCACACAGATACGCAGTATTTT.

This clone has just a few counts. This chain connects TRBV10-3 to TRBJ1-2, with TRBD1 matching over 9 bases. The germline CDR1 and CDR2 sequences are ENHRY and SYGVKD. The J segment lost 2 bases and the V segment lost 6 bases, leaving 13 bases of the junction unmatched. The CDR3 loop spans 17 amino acids. In DNA form, the CDR3 reads TGTGCCATCAGGGAAAGGGACAGGGCGAGGTCGAACTATGGCTACACCTTC. This sequence encodes CAIRERDRARSNYGYTF.

V and J are TRBV27 and TRBJ1-2; no clear D gene. The CDR3 runs to 14 residues. V gave up 3 bases and J gave up 5 bases, with 13 bases separating them. The germline V gene encodes CDR1 MNHEY and CDR2 SMNVEV (reference sequence). The CDR3 nucleotides read TGTGCCAGCAGTTTTAGGGAGGGCAATTATGGCTACACCTTC. Translated, it gives CASSFREGNYGYTF.

The chain joins TRBV27 to TRBJ1-2; 7 bases align to TRBD1. This CDR3 has 16 residues. The germline V gene encodes CDR1 MNHEY and CDR2 SMNVEV (reference sequence). V trimming: 2 bases; J trimming: 4 bases; junction bases outside the gene matches: 10. The CDR3 is CASSLGGGNTAYGYTF. The CDR3 DNA reads TGTGCCAGCAGTTTAGGAGGGGGCAATACCGCCTATGGCTACACCTTC.

This chain uses TRBV10-1 with TRBJ1-1, with D perhaps TRBD1 (5 bases). Germline assignment: CDR1 WNHNN and CDR2 SYGVQD (reference sequence). This CDR3 is built from 16 residues. Trimming left V 8 bases short and J 2 bases short, with 21 bases between. CDR3 protein: CASFAGDGRQNTEAFF. The CDR3 DNA reads TGCGCCAGCTTTGCGGGGGATGGCAGACAAAACACTGAAGCTTTCTTT.